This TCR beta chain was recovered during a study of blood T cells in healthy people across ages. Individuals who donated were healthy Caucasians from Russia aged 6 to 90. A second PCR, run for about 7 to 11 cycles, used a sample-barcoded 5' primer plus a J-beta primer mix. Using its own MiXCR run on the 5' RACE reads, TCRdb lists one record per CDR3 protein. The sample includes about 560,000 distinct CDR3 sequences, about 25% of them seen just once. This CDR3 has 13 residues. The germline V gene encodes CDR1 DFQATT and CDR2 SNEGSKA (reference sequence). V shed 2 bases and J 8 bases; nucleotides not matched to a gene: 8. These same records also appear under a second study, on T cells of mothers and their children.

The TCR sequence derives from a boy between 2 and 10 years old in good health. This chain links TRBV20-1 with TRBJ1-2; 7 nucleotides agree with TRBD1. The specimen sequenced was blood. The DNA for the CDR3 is TGCAGTGCTAGACTGAGGGGGCGAGGGGGCTACACCTTC. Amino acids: CSARLRGRGGYTF.